The 16 T cell receptor beta chains given below trace back to one sample, sequenced in a study of CD8 T cells in Susac syndrome. Random hexamers primed reverse transcription of about 0.5 to 1 ug RNA. MiXCR, applied by TCRdb to the immunoSEQ multiplex PCR reads, yields one record per CDR3 protein. The sample holds around 140,000 distinct CDR3 sequences, roughly 95% seen once. Input material: CD4+ T cells from PBMCs. The receptor source for this set is a human donor with multiple sclerosis.

The chain uses TRBV2 and TRBJ2-5, with 8 bases identical to TRBD1. The CDR3 totals 14 residues. In germline, CDR1 is SNHLY, CDR2 FYNNEI. J lost 1 base, V lost 6 bases, and 4 bases had no gene match. The CDR3 loop reads CASRVDRAQETQYF. The CDR3 bases are TGTGCCAGCAGGGTGGACAGGGCCCAAGAGACCCAGTACTTC.

This clonotype was picked up one time. The rearrangement links TRBV19 to TRBJ2-3; D is unclear. Trimming took off 5 bases at V and 2 bases at J, with 11 bases between the two ends. Germline CDR1 LNHDA, CDR2 SQIVND (reference sequence). The CDR3 is 14 residues long. CDR3 DNA sequence: TGTGCCAGTAGTCCCAGGACGGTCACAGATACGCAGTATTTT. Translation gives CASSPRTVTDTQYF.

The V gene is TRBV20-1, the J gene TRBJ2-7; tentative D call: TRBD2 (5 bases). The CDR3 contains 14 residues. CDR1 is DFQATT and CDR2 is SNEGSKA in the germline V gene (reference sequence). V shed 1 base and J shed 0 bases, with 10 bases lying between them. The CDR3 nucleotides are TGCAGTGCTAGAGTCGGGAAGAGCTCCTACGAGCAGTACTTC. It encodes CSARVGKSSYEQYF.

CDR3 nucleotides: TGTGCCAGCAGTTTTGCCGGGACTGAGTACTTC. Translated, it gives CASSFAGTEYF. V and J are TRBV12-3 or TRBV12-4 and TRBJ2-7; weak D call: TRBD2 (6 bases). The CDR3 is 11 amino acids. V gave up 3 bases and J gave up 11 bases, with 11 bases separating them.

The genes are TRBV20-1 and TRBJ2-7; 9 positions match TRBD1. V lost 3 bases to trimming and J lost 4 bases; unmatched junction nucleotides: 10. This CDR3 contains 15 residues. Germline CDR1 is DFQATT and CDR2 is SNEGSKA (reference sequence). The CDR3 sequence is CSASPGTGFLYEQYF. The CDR3 DNA reads as TGCAGTGCTAGCCCCGGGACAGGGTTTTTGTACGAGCAGTACTTC.

This chain uses TRBV16 with TRBJ1-2; a weak D match, TRBD1 (6 bases). V was shortened by 5 bases and J by 3 bases, with 13 bases between the two germline ends. Looked up from germline, CDR1 is KGHSY and CDR2 is FQNENV. The length of the CDR3 is 14 residues. The CDR3 DNA sequence: TGTGCCAGCAGCGAGGCCCGGACAGACTATGGCTACACCTTC. Encoded protein: CASSEARTDYGYTF.

This chain joins TRBV7-2 and TRBJ2-3, with D uncertain. Deletions cut 1 base from V and 8 bases from J, with 10 bases between. Germline V gene sequence: CDR1 SGHTA, CDR2 FQGNSA. CDR3 length: 13 residues. The DNA for the CDR3 is TGTGCCAGCAGCTTAGAAGGTGGCGGTACGCAGTATTTT. The encoded protein is CASSLEGGGTQYF.

V gene TRBV9 combines with J gene TRBJ2-3, with D possibly TRBD1 on 6 matching bases. Germline V gives CDR1 SGDLS, CDR2 YYNGEE. Trimming shortened V by 0 bases and J by 4 bases, and 12 bases separated the two germline ends. The CDR3 extends over 15 amino acids. The CDR3 DNA reads as TGTGCCAGCAGCGTAGCGCAGGGGAGTGCAGATACGCAGTATTTT. This codes for CASSVAQGSADTQYF. The full variable domain, its missing parts supplied by reference TRBV9 and TRBJ2-3, is DSGVTQTPKHLITATGQRVTLRCSPRSGDLSVYWYQQSLDQGLQFLIQYYNGEERAKGNILERFSAQQFPDLHSELNLSSLELGDSALYFCASSVAQGSADTQYFGPGTRLTVL.

The rearrangement uses TRBV24-1 and TRBJ2-3; D unclear. This CDR3 contains 13 residues. Germline assignment: CDR1 KGHDR and CDR2 SFDVKD. The V end lost 2 bases, the J end lost 1 base, and 3 bases lay between the germline ends. The CDR3 sequence is CATSDSGTDTQYF. The CDR3 nucleotides read TGTGCCACCAGTGATTCAGGCACAGATACGCAGTATTTT.

The chain joins TRBV9 to TRBJ2-1, with TRBD1 identical over 7 bases. The ends lost 0 bases at V and 6 bases at J; junction bases unmatched: 3. This CDR3 has 14 residues. Germline CDR1 reads SGDLS; CDR2 reads YYNGEE. DNA for the CDR3: TGTGCCAGCAGCGTAGGGGGGACAGTCAATGAGCAGTTCTTC. This gives the protein CASSVGGTVNEQFF. Variable domain in full (rest from reference TRBV9 and TRBJ2-1): DSGVTQTPKHLITATGQRVTLRCSPRSGDLSVYWYQQSLDQGLQFLIQYYNGEERAKGNILERFSAQQFPDLHSELNLSSLELGDSALYFCASSVGGTVNEQFFGPGTRLTVL.

The CDR3 DNA is TGTGCTAGCGGGAGAGATTTTCAAGAGACCCAGTACTTC. Translating it yields CASGRDFQETQYF. The chain uses TRBV7-7 and TRBJ2-5; 9 bases line up with TRBD2. Germline assignment: CDR1 SSHAT and CDR2 FNYEAQ (reference sequence). The CDR3 has 13 amino acids.

The V and J genes are TRBV20-1 and TRBJ1-1, with 7 bases fitting TRBD1. Losses at the gene ends were 6 bases for V and 4 bases for J; bases not matched to a gene: 8. Germline values: CDR1 DFQATT, CDR2 SNEGSKA (reference sequence). The CDR3 length is 13 residues. The CDR3 nucleotides are TGCAGTGCCTTAGGACAGGCTACCACTGAAGCTTTCTTT. The encoded protein is CSALGQATTEAFF.

The V call is TRBV19, the J call TRBJ2-7; 12 positions match TRBD2. The germline gives CDR1 LNHDA, CDR2 SQIVND (reference sequence). This CDR3 contains 14 residues. J lost 4 bases, V lost 5 bases, and 3 bases had no gene match. In DNA form, the CDR3 reads TGTGCCAGTAGTTTCGGGACTAGCGGGTACGAGCAGTACTTC. It translates to CASSFGTSGYEQYF. Full variable domain (rest looked up from reference TRBV19 and TRBJ2-7): DGGITQSPKYLFRKEGQNVTLSCEQNLNHDAMYWYRQDPGQGLRLIYYSQIVNDFQKGDIAEGYSVSREKKESFPLTVTSAQKNPTAFYLCASSFGTSGYEQYFGPGTRLTVT.

The chain links TRBV6-5 to TRBJ2-7, with a weak D call TRBD2 (6 bases). Germline CDR1 is MNHEY and CDR2 is SVGAGI. V was trimmed by 3 bases and J by 3 bases, leaving 12 bases between them. The CDR3 contains 14 residues. This CDR3 reads CASSYRESGYEQYF. Written as DNA, the CDR3 is TGTGCCAGCAGTTATCGGGAGAGTGGCTACGAGCAGTACTTC.

Points on this clonotype: The conserved final phenylalanine or tryptophan is absent from the CDR3, which likely points to a read error. The DNA is omitted, as the CDR3 cannot be located on it reliably, and the CDR3 follows TCRdb's listing. The chain carries TRBV10-3 and TRBJ2-1; the table gives TRBD1 as D, unverified against the DNA. The CDR3 spans 12 residues, counting both ends. Germline lookup yields CDR1 ENHRY and CDR2 SYGVKD. The CDR3 protein is CAISETGTVFSL.

The genes are TRBV20-1 and TRBJ2-7, with D possibly being TRBD2 (5 bases). Trimming removed 0 bases at V and 2 bases at J, with 14 bases between. Germline V gene lookup returns CDR1 DFQATT and CDR2 SNEGSKA (reference sequence). The CDR3 covers 15 residues. CDR3 nucleotide sequence: TGCAGTGCTAGAGACTTGAGGACTTCTCCCTACGAGCAGTACTTC. As protein: CSARDLRTSPYEQYF.